This is a list of T cell receptor beta chains from one sample in a study of CD8+CD57+ T cells in acquired aplastic anemia. TCRdb reprocessed the reads with MiXCR, giving one entry per CDR3 protein. The sample lists fewer than 200,000 distinct CDR3 sequences, around half occurring once. The source material was sorted CD4+, CD8+, or CD8+CD57+ T cells (not recorded which) from PBMCs. The receptor set was obtained from a human donor with aplastic anemia. The CDR3 runs from the conserved cysteine through the conserved F or W. D genes are given only for firm matches. The size field is filled for only some rows; it gives once, few, many or a size class.

clone_size	d_call	v_call	j_call	cdr3_aa	cdr3_nt
few	TRBD1	TRBV25-1	TRBJ2-3	CASSEPGTEGTDTQYF	TGTGCCAGCAGTGAACCAGGGACAGAAGGCACAGATACGCAGTATTTT
many	NA	TRBV6-5	TRBJ2-7	CASSYSSGSWSFEQYF	TGTGCCAGCAGTTACTCGAGTGGGAGTTGGTCGTTCGAGCAGTACTTC
NA	NA	TRBV3-1	TRBJ2-7	CASSLGTVPTDEQYF	TGTGCCAGCAGCCTGGGGACGGTGCCTACCGACGAGCAGTACTTC
many	NA	TRBV27	TRBJ2-7	CASSLSGGYEQYF	TGTGCCAGCAGTTTATCAGGGGGCTACGAGCAGTACTTC
NA	NA	TRBV20-1	TRBJ2-7	CSAEAEGVAYEQYF	TGCAGTGCTGAGGCTGAGGGGGTGGCCTACGAGCAGTACTTC
few	TRBD1	TRBV25-1	TRBJ2-1	CASSEGQGTYNEQFF	TGTGCCAGCAGTGAGGGACAGGGCACCTACAATGAGCAGTTCTTC
many	NA	TRBV5-8	TRBJ2-3	CASSFRGTITDTQYF	TGTGCCAGCAGCTTTAGGGGGACGATCACAGATACGCAGTATTTT
few	NA	TRBV25-1	TRBJ2-7	CASSETNTYEQYF	TGTGCCAGCAGTGAAACAAATACCTACGAGCAGTACTTC
few	TRBD1	TRBV11-2	TRBJ1-1	CTSSLVGDRDNLRTEAFF	TGTACCAGCAGCTTAGTTGGGGACAGGGATAATTTACGGACTGAAGCTTTCTTT
few	NA	TRBV2	TRBJ2-3	CASMDVFPPRF	TGTGCCAGCATGGACGTTTTCCCCCCCCGATTT
many	NA	TRBV19	TRBJ2-1	CASSTELGGSYNEQFF	TGTGCCAGTAGTACGGAGCTAGGGGGCTCCTACAATGAGCAGTTCTTC
NA	TRBD1	TRBV7-9	TRBJ2-5	CASSRNRGEETQYF	TGTGCCAGCAGCCGAAACAGGGGCGAAGAGACCCAGTACTTC
NA	TRBD2	TRBV19	TRBJ2-3	CASSGRASGNTDTQYF	TGTGCCAGTAGTGGGAGGGCTAGCGGAAACACAGATACGCAGTATTTT
NA	TRBD2	TRBV5-1	TRBJ2-3	CASRPNLAGNTDTQYF	TGCGCCAGCAGGCCAAATTTAGCGGGGAACACAGATACGCAGTATTTT
many	TRBD2	TRBV9	TRBJ2-3	CASSVGTSGRTDTQYF	TGTGCCAGCAGCGTAGGGACTAGCGGGCGCACAGATACGCAGTATTTT
many	NA	TRBV27	TRBJ2-7	CASSLYPPTGFTYEQYF	TGTGCCAGCAGTTTATACCCGCCCACAGGGTTCACCTACGAGCAGTACTTC
NA	NA	TRBV19	TRBJ2-7	CASSIAQSYEQYF	TGTGCCAGTAGTATAGCACAGAGCTACGAGCAGTACTTC
many	NA	TRBV25-1	TRBJ1-1	CASREGVSEAFF	TGTGCCAGCAGAGAGGGGGTTTCTGAAGCTTTCTTT
NA	TRBD2	TRBV29-1	TRBJ2-7	CSGSSGSYYEQYF	TGCAGCGGGTCTAGCGGGAGCTACTACGAGCAGTACTTC
many	NA	TRBV19	TRBJ1-5	CASSIPNQPQHF	TGTGCCAGTAGTATTCCTAATCAGCCCCAGCATTTT
NA	NA	TRBV4-2	TRBJ2-1	CASSSFEQFF	TGTGCCAGCAGCTCGTTTGAGCAGTTCTTC
many	NA	TRBV18	TRBJ2-7	CASSRGPEQYF	TGTGCCAGCTCACGGGGTCCCGAGCAGTACTTC
many	TRBD1	TRBV6-6	TRBJ1-2	CASSYSTQGGGGYTF	TGTGCCAGCAGTTACTCGACCCAGGGGGGCGGTGGCTACACCTTC
NA	NA	TRBV24-1	TRBJ2-7	CATSDTGREQYF	TGTGCCACCAGTGATACGGGCAGAGAGCAGTACTTC
many	NA	TRBV5-4	TRBJ2-5	CASSLAEEQETQYF	TGTGCCAGCAGCTTGGCCGAGGAGCAAGAGACCCAGTACTTC
NA	NA	TRBV9	TRBJ2-3	CASSANSVQGTDTQYF	TGTGCCAGCAGCGCGAACAGCGTACAGGGCACAGATACGCAGTATTTT
NA	NA	TRBV7-9	TRBJ2-7	CASSFVRSQDSEQYF	TGTGCCAGCAGCTTCGTTCGCTCGCAGGATTCCGAGCAGTACTTC
NA	NA	TRBV2	TRBJ2-5	CASSFGQAYPETQYF	TGTGCCAGCAGTTTCGGGCAGGCGTATCCCGAGACCCAGTACTTC
NA	TRBD2	TRBV18	TRBJ2-1	CASSPLSGGALNEQFF	TGTGCCAGCTCACCGCTAAGCGGGGGGGCGTTAAATGAGCAGTTCTTC
NA	TRBD1	TRBV15	TRBJ2-5	CATSRERAGGKETQYF	TGTGCCACCAGCAGAGAGAGGGCAGGGGGCAAGGAGACCCAGTACTTC
NA	TRBD2	TRBV12-5	TRBJ2-7	CASGSQTAGDEQYF	TGTGCTAGTGGTTCACAGACAGCGGGGGACGAGCAGTACTTC
many	NA	TRBV6-1	TRBJ2-7	CASSHTNKPTVSYEQYF	TGTGCCAGCAGCCATACTAATAAACCGACAGTCTCCTACGAGCAGTACTTC
NA	NA	TRBV12-3/TRBV12-4	TRBJ1-3	CASSPLNSGNTIYF	TGTGCCAGCAGTCCCCTGAACTCTGGAAACACCATATATTTT